Listed here are 14 T cell receptor beta chains from one sample, sequenced in a study of OX40 agonist ivuxolimab in advanced cancers. Using immunoSEQ multiplex PCR, the repertoire was profiled, and TCRdb retains in-frame clones only, with some absent. Of about 49,000 clones in the sample, roughly four fifths are singletons; the top ten hold 1.6%. The sequencing used CD4+ or CD8+ T cells sorted from blood, collected in a trial of the OX40 agonist ivuxolimab. These receptors all come from an adult with an advanced solid tumor such as melanoma, head and neck, liver or kidney cancer.

The chain has TRBV19 and TRBJ2-7, with 10 bases aligning to TRBD1. Per germline, CDR1 LNHDA and CDR2 SQIVND (reference sequence). CDR3 size: 17 residues. V was clipped by 5 bases and J by 1 base; unmatched bases: 11. The CDR3 nucleotides are TGTGCCAGTAGTCCGTCGACCGGGACAGGGGCGTCCTACGAGCAGTACTTC. Translated: CASSPSTGTGASYEQYF.

The chain couples TRBV9 to TRBJ2-1, with 11 bases lining up with TRBD2. The CDR3 is 15 residues long. The germline V gene encodes CDR1 SGDLS and CDR2 YYNGEE. Trimming cost V 3 bases and J 5 bases; bases outside gene matches: 4. CDR3 bases: TGTGCCAGCAGCGGTTCTAGCGGGAGGAACAATGAGCAGTTCTTC. It specifies CASSGSSGRNNEQFF. Based on the CDR3 plus reference TRBV9 and TRBJ2-1, the full variable domain is DSGVTQTPKHLITATGQRVTLRCSPRSGDLSVYWYQQSLDQGLQFLIQYYNGEERAKGNILERFSAQQFPDLHSELNLSSLELGDSALYFCASSGSSGRNNEQFFGPGTRLTVL.

This sequence joins TRBV7-8 and TRBJ2-5; 7 positions agree with TRBD2. The V gene end was trimmed by 1 base and the J gene end by 7 bases; junction bases not matched to a gene: 6. This CDR3 contains 14 residues. Germline V gives CDR1 SGHVS, CDR2 FQNEAQ. The CDR3 bases are TGTGCCAGCAGCTTAGGGGAGGGTCGAGGGACCCAGTACTTC. This gives the protein CASSLGEGRGTQYF.

The V call is TRBV7-9, the J call TRBJ2-1; unclear D gene. The CDR3 consists of 14 residues. Looked up from germline, CDR1 is SEHNR and CDR2 is FQNEAQ (reference sequence). Trimming pared 1 base from V and 6 bases from J, leaving 10 bases between. CDR3 DNA: TGTGCCAGCAGCTTAGTAGGGATCGGCAATGAGCAGTTCTTC. Protein sequence: CASSLVGIGNEQFF.

This chain connects TRBV30 to TRBJ2-3, with a weak D call TRBD2 (6 bases). V lost 0 bases, J lost 5 bases, and 15 bases lay in between. Germline V CDR1 and CDR2: GTSNPN, SVGIG (reference sequence). This CDR3 is built from 15 residues. CDR3 protein: CAWSVTREVGDTQYF. For the CDR3, the DNA is TGTGCCTGGAGTGTAACCAGGGAGGTGGGAGATACGCAGTATTTT.

The chain joins TRBV7-3 to TRBJ2-7, with a possible D match to TRBD1 (5 bases). V dropped 3 bases and J dropped 2 bases, with 8 bases sitting between them. The CDR3 extends over 13 amino acids. Germline values: CDR1 SGHTA, CDR2 FQGTGA. The CDR3 sequence: CASSLTVPYEQYF. CDR3 nucleotides: TGTGCCAGCAGCTTGACAGTTCCCTACGAGCAGTACTTC.

The genes are TRBV4-2 and TRBJ2-3; 10 positions agree with TRBD2. V lost 4 bases, J lost 2 bases, and 9 bases stayed unmatched. CDR1 and CDR2 (germline): LGHNA, YNFKEQ. CDR3 length equals 17 residues. The CDR3 nucleotides are TGTGCCAGCAGCCTTCGGACTAGCGGAAAAATCACAGATACGCAGTATTTT. It codes for CASSLRTSGKITDTQYF.

The chain couples TRBV4-3 to TRBJ2-2; maybe TRBD2 (8 bases). Trimming stripped 0 bases from V and 8 bases from J, with 22 bases between. CDR1 is LGHNA and CDR2 is YSLEER in the germline V gene. CDR3 length: 18 residues. As DNA, the CDR3 is TGCGCCAGCAGCCAAGATAGCGGGGCAGGGGGTCGCTGGGGGGAGCTGTTTTTT. It yields the protein CASSQDSGAGGRWGELFF.

V gene TRBV4-2 combines with J gene TRBJ2-3; D unresolved. Trimming left V 0 bases short and J 0 bases short, with 1 base between. The CDR3 has 13 residues. From germline, CDR1 is LGHNA and CDR2 YNFKEQ. In DNA form, the CDR3 reads TGTGCCAGCAGCCAAGAAAGCACAGATACGCAGTATTTT. Its protein is CASSQESTDTQYF.

The chain combines TRBV7-8 with TRBJ1-1; D ambiguous. The CDR3 has 17 amino acids. Trimming removed 6 bases from V and 0 bases from J, with 20 bases in between. The germline V gene encodes CDR1 SGHVS and CDR2 FQNEAQ. The CDR3 coding sequence is TGTGCCAGCAGTGCTCCCGGGCTTTCAGAGGTGAACACTGAAGCTTTCTTT. Protein product: CASSAPGLSEVNTEAFF. The variable domain in full, with the rest retrieved from reference TRBV7-8 and TRBJ1-1, is GAGVSQSPRYKVAKRGQDVALRCDPISGHVSLFWYQQALGQGPEFLTYFQNEAQLDKSGLPSDRFFAERPEGSVSTLKIQRTQQEDSAVYLCASSAPGLSEVNTEAFFGQGTRLTVV.

The V gene is TRBV10-3, the J gene TRBJ2-7, with a tentative D call TRBD1 (6 bases). The germline V and J ends were trimmed by 6 bases and 5 bases, with 20 bases remaining between them. Germline CDR1 ENHRY, CDR2 SYGVKD. The CDR3 covers 15 residues. DNA of the CDR3: TGTGCCATCAGCCATACGATGGACAGAAAGGACGAGCAGTACTTC. This encodes CAISHTMDRKDEQYF.

The chain joins TRBV19 to TRBJ2-2; D gene uncertain. With 9 bases removed from V and 1 base from J, the gap between germline ends came to 9 bases. This CDR3 comprises 13 residues. From germline, CDR1 is LNHDA and CDR2 SQIVND (reference sequence). CDR3 in amino acids: CASRQQNTGELFF. The CDR3 DNA follows: TGTGCCAGCCGTCAACAGAACACCGGGGAGCTGTTTTTT.

V and J are TRBV9 and TRBJ2-2; D not certain. Trimming removed 0 bases at V and 6 bases at J, with 15 bases between. This CDR3 contains 16 residues. Germline CDR1 reads SGDLS; CDR2 reads YYNGEE. This CDR3 is CASSVVAAASSGELFF. The CDR3 DNA reads TGTGCCAGCAGCGTAGTTGCGGCCGCCAGCTCCGGGGAGCTGTTTTTT.

The chain combines TRBV5-1 with TRBJ2-1; 7 nucleotides align to TRBD1. CDR3 length: 14 amino acids. Germline CDR1 is SGHRS and CDR2 is YFSETQ. J lost 5 bases, V lost 2 bases, and 4 bases had no gene match. The CDR3 nucleotides are TGCGCCAGCAGCTTAGGGGGCTTTAACAATGAGCAGTTCTTC. Translating gives CASSLGGFNNEQFF.